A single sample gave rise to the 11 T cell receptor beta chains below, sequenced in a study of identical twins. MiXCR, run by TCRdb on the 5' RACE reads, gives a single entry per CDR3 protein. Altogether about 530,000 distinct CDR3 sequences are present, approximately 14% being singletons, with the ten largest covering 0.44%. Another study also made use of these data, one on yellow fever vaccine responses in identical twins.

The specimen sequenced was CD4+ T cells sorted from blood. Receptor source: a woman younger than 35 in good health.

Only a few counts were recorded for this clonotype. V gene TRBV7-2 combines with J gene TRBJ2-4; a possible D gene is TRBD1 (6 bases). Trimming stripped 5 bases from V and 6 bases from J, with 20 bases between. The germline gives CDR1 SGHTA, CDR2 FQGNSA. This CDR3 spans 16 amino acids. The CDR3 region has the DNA TGTGCCAGCAGCAAGGACAGCTATTTAGATCTAAACATTCAGTACTTC. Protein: CASSKDSYLDLNIQYF.

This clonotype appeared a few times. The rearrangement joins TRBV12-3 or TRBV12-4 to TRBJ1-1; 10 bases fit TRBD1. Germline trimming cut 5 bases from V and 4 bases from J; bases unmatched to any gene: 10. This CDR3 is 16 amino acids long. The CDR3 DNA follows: TGTGCCAGCAGTCGATCGACAGGGGGCGTCGGCACTGAAGCTTTCTTT. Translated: CASSRSTGGVGTEAFF.

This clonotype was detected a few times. CDR3 sequence reads: CASSVVGQRGEKLFF. The CDR3 bases are TGTGCCAGCAGCGTAGTAGGGCAGCGAGGGGAAAAACTGTTTTTT. The chain carries TRBV9 and TRBJ1-4; D is ambiguous. V was clipped by 0 bases and J by 8 bases, with 14 bases between them. The CDR3 is made up of 15 amino acids. Germline V gene data show CDR1 as SGDLS and CDR2 as YYNGEE.

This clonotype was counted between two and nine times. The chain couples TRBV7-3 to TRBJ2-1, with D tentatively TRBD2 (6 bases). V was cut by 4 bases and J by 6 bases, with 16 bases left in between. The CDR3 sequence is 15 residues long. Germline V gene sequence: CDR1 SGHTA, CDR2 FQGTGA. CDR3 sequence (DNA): TGTGCCAGCAGCTCCGTTTTGGCGGGATCCAATGAGCAGTTCTTC. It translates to CASSSVLAGSNEQFF.

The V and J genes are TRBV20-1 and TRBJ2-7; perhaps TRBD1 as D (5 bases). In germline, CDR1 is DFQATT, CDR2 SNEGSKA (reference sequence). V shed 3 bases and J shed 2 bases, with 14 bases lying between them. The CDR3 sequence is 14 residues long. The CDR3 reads CSASGQGHPYEQYF. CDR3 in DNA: TGCAGTGCTAGTGGTCAGGGTCATCCCTACGAGCAGTACTTC.

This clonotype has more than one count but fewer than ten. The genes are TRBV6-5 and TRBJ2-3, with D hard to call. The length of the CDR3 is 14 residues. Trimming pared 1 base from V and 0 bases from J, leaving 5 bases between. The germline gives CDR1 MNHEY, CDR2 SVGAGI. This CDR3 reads CASSYYGSTDTQYF. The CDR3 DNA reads TGTGCCAGCAGTTACTATGGGAGCACAGATACGCAGTATTTT.

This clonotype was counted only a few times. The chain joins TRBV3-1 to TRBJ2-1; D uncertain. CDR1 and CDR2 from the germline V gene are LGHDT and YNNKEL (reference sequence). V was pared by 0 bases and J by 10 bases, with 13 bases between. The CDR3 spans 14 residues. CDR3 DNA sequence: TGTGCCAGCAGCCAAGATCTAAAGGGATCGGAGCAGTTCTTC. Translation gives CASSQDLKGSEQFF.

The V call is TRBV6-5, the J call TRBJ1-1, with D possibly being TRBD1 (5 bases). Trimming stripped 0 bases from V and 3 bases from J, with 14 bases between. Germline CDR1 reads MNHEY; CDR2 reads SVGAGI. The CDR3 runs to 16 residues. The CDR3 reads CASSYSAGSSDTEAFF. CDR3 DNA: TGTGCCAGCAGTTACTCGGCAGGGAGTTCGGACACTGAAGCTTTCTTT.

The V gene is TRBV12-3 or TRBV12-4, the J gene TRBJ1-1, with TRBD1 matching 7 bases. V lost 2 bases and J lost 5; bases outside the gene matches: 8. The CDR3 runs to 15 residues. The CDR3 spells CASSLRQGSRTEAFF. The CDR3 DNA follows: TGTGCCAGCAGTTTACGACAGGGTTCGCGAACTGAAGCTTTCTTT.

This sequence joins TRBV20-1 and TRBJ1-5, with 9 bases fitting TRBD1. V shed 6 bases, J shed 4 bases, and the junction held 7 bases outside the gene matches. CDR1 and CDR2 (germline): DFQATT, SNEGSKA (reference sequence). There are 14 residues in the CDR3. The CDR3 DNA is TGCAGTGCATCTAGACAGGGGGTAAATCAGCCCCAGCATTTT. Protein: CSASRQGVNQPQHF.

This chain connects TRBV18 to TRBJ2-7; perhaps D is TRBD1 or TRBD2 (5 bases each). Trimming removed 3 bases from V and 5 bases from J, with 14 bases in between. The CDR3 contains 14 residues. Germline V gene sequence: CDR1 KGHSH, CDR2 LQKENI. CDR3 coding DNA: TGTGCCAGCTCACCCCTCCGGTGGGGGAACGAGCAGTACGTC. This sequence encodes CASSPLRWGNEQYV.